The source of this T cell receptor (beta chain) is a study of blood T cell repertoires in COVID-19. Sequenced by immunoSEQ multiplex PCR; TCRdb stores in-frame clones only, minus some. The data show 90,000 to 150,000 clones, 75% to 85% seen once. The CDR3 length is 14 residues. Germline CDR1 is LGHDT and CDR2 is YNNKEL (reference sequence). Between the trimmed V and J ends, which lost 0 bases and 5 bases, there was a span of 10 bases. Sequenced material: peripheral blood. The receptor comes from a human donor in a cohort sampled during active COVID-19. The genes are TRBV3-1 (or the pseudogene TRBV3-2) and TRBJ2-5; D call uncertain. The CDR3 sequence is CASSQETEFETQYF. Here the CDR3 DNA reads TGTGCCAGCAGCCAAGAAACCGAGTTTGAGACCCAGTACTTC.